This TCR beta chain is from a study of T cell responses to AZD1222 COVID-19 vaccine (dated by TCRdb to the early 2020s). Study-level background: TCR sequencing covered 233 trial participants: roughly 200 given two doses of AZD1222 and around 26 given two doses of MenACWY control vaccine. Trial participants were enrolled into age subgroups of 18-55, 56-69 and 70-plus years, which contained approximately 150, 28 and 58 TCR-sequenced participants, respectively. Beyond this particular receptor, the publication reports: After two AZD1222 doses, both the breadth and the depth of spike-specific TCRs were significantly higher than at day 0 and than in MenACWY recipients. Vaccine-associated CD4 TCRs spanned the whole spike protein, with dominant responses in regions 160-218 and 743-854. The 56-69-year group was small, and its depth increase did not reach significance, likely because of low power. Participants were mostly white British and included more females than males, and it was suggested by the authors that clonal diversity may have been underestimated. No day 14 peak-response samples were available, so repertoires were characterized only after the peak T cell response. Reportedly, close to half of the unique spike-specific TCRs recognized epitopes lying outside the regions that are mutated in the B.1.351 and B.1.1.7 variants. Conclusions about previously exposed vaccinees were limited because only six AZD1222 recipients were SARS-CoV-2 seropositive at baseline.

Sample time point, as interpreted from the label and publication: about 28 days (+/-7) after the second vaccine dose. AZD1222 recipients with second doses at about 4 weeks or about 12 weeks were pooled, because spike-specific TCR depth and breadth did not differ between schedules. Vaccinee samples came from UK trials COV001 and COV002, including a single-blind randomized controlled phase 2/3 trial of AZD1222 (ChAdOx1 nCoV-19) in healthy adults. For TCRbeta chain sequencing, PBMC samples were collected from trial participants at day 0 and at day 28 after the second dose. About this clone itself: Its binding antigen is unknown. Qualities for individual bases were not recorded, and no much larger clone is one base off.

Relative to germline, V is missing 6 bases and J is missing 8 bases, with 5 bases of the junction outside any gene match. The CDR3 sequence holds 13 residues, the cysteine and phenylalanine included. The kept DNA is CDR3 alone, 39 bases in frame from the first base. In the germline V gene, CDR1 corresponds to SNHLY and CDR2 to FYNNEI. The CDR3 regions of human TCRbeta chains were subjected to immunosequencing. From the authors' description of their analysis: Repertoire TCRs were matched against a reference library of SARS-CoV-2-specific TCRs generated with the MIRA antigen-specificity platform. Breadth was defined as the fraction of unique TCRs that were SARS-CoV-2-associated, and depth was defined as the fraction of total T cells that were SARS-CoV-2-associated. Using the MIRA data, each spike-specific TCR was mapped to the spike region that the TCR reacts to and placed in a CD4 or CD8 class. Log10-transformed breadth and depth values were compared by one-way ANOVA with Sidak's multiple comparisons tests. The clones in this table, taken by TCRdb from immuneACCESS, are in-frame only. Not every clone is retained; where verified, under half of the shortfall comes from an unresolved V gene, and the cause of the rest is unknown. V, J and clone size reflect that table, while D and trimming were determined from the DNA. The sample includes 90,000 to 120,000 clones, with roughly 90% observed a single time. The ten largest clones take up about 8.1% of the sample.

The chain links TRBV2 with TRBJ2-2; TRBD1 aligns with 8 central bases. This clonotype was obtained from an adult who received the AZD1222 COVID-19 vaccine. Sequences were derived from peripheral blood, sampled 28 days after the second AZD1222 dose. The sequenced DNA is TGTGCCAGCAGGGGACAGGATGTGGGGGAGCTGTTTTTT. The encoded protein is CASRGQDVGELFF.